The 21 T cell receptor beta chains in this list originate from one sample, sequenced in a study of shared clonotypes between healthy human individuals. The data were produced by immunoSEQ multiplex PCR, yet TCRdb's version contains in-frame clones alone and is incomplete. The sample lists 450,000 to 500,000 clones, around 80% occurring once. Material: PBMCs. The source of these receptors is a middle-aged woman in good health. Some clones in this sample may be carry-over from other donors' samples.

Points on this clone: It may be a read error: a sequence one base away is much more abundant. J is TRBJ2-6 and V is TRBV30; D is possibly TRBD2 (6 bases). Germline V gene lookup returns CDR1 GTSNPN and CDR2 SVGIG (reference sequence). The CDR3 loop spans 16 amino acids. The CDR3 protein is CARSVGGVTGANVLTF. The CDR3 region has the DNA TGTGCCCGGAGTGTAGGAGGGGTTACAGGGGCCAACGTCCTGACTTTC.

The chain combines TRBV4-2 with TRBJ2-7, with 15 bases aligning to TRBD2. The CDR3 spans 20 residues. V lost 4 bases to trimming and J lost 0 bases; unmatched junction nucleotides: 13. Germline CDR1 LGHNA, CDR2 YNFKEQ. This CDR3 reads CASSLQSFGTSGRPSYEQYF. The CDR3 DNA follows: TGTGCCAGCAGCCTACAGTCTTTCGGGACTAGCGGGAGGCCCTCCTACGAGCAGTACTTC.

This clone was seen only a few times. J is TRBJ2-1 and V is TRBV11-2; no reliable D call. The CDR3 covers 12 residues. Germline V lookup: CDR1 SGHAT, CDR2 FQNNGV. V dropped 6 bases and J dropped 9 bases, with 12 bases sitting between them. In DNA form, the CDR3 reads TGTGCCAGCAGTATCGGTCTGGGTGAGCAGTTCTTC. Residues: CASSIGLGEQFF.

This chain uses TRBV19 with TRBJ2-2; D may be TRBD2 (6 bases). The CDR3 runs 17 residues. V gave up 5 bases and J gave up 3 bases, with 19 bases separating them. Germline lookup yields CDR1 LNHDA and CDR2 SQIVND (reference sequence). The DNA for the CDR3 is TGTGCCAGTAGTTTCGACTTGGGTAGGGACTACACCGGGGAGCTGTTTTTT. Its protein product is CASSFDLGRDYTGELFF. Combining the CDR3 with reference TRBV19 and TRBJ2-2 gives the whole variable domain DGGITQSPKYLFRKEGQNVTLSCEQNLNHDAMYWYRQDPGQGLRLIYYSQIVNDFQKGDIAEGYSVSREKKESFPLTVTSAQKNPTAFYLCASSFDLGRDYTGELFFGEGSRLTVL.

The CDR3 region is CASSYLGGQGRYEQYF. The CDR3 DNA reads as TGCGCCAGCAGCTATCTCGGGGGACAGGGTCGGTACGAGCAGTACTTC. The chain links TRBV5-1 to TRBJ2-7; 9 bases match TRBD1. This CDR3 has 16 residues. Per germline, CDR1 SGHRS and CDR2 YFSETQ. The junction had 11 bases not matched to a gene; V was cut back by 3 bases and J by 4 bases. The complete variable domain, with remaining parts taken from reference TRBV5-1 and TRBJ2-7, reads KAGVTQTPRYLIKTRGQQVTLSCSPISGHRSVSWYQQTPGQGLQFLFEYFSETQRNKGNFPGRFSGRQFSNSRSEMNVSTLELGDSALYLCASSYLGGQGRYEQYFGPGTRLTVT.

This clone was observed a few times. This chain uses TRBV29-1 with TRBJ2-7; TRBD1 matches 8 bases. The CDR3 extends over 13 amino acids. CDR1 and CDR2 (germline): SQVTM, ANQGSEA. After removal of 7 bases from V and 6 bases from J, the junction contained 11 bases not matched to a gene. The CDR3: CSALEGQGAEQYF. The CDR3 nucleotides are TGCAGCGCCCTCGAAGGACAGGGCGCCGAGCAGTACTTC.

The J gene is TRBJ2-1, the V gene TRBV11-3; D not certain. Germline CDR1 SGHNT, CDR2 YENEEA. V was cut by 5 bases and J by 5 bases, with 16 bases left in between. The CDR3 has 15 residues. DNA of the CDR3: TGTGCCAGCAGCACCGGGCCAGACCGGGACAATGAGCAGTTCTTC. Translating it yields CASSTGPDRDNEQFF.

CDR3 nucleotide sequence: TGTGCCACCAGCAATTGGGGTTCTGGAGAAAACATTCAGTACTTC. Residues: CATSNWGSGENIQYF. This chain links TRBV15 with TRBJ2-4; D not resolved. V lost 4 bases to trimming and J lost 5 bases, with 15 bases between them. CDR1 is LNHNV, CDR2 YYDKDF, per germline (reference sequence). CDR3 length: 15 residues.

This chain joins TRBV6-5 and TRBJ2-7; TRBD1 matches at 12 bases. The germline CDR1 and CDR2 sequences are MNHEY and SVGAGI. The CDR3 runs 16 residues. The V gene end was trimmed by 0 bases and the J gene end by 6 bases; junction bases not matched to a gene: 6. CDR3 coding DNA: TGTGCCAGCAGTTACTCCGGGACAGGGGGCGCATTCGAGCAGTACTTC. This encodes CASSYSGTGGAFEQYF.

This clone has more than one count but fewer than ten. V and J are TRBV29-1 and TRBJ1-2, with a tentative D call TRBD1 (6 bases). The CDR3 is made up of 13 amino acids. Trimming left V 6 bases short and J 0 bases short, with 11 bases between. Germline V gene lookup returns CDR1 SQVTM and CDR2 ANQGSEA. The CDR3 DNA reads as TGCAGCGTATTTGAGGGGGCTAACTATGGCTACACCTTC. It yields the protein CSVFEGANYGYTF.

This chain uses TRBV9 with TRBJ2-5; a possible D gene is TRBD1 (7 bases). The DNA end is a closer match to TRBJ2-7, so the J assignment may be wrong. Germline CDR1 and CDR2: SGDLS and YYNGEE. CDR3 length: 14 residues. Here the CDR3 DNA reads TGTGCCAGCAGCGCGGCGGGACAGCCCTACGAGCAGTACTTC. It translates to CASSAAGQPYEQYF.

The CDR3 region has the DNA TGTGCCAGCAGCCGGGGCGAGCAGAGCGGGGCCAACGTCCTGACTTTC. It is translated as CASSRGEQSGANVLTF. The chain carries TRBV7-3 and TRBJ2-6, with D possibly called TRBD1 or TRBD2 (5 bases each). Germline-derived CDR1 and CDR2 are SGHTA and FQGTGA. This CDR3 contains 16 residues. V lost 5 bases and J lost 4, with 15 bases in between.

The V call is TRBV10-3, the J call TRBJ2-7; 10 bases fit TRBD1. J was trimmed by 0 bases and V by 3 bases; bases with no gene match: 11. The CDR3 is made up of 18 amino acids. Germline V gives CDR1 ENHRY, CDR2 SYGVKD. The CDR3 is CAISDSPGQGTSSYEQYF. CDR3 in DNA: TGTGCCATCAGTGATAGTCCGGGACAGGGGACGAGCTCCTACGAGCAGTACTTC.

The rearrangement uses TRBV7-9 and TRBJ2-3; unclear D gene. Trimming took off 5 bases at V and 0 bases at J, with 6 bases between the two ends. CDR1 SEHNR and CDR2 FQNEAQ come from the germline V gene (reference sequence). This CDR3 region has 13 residues. The chain's CDR3 is CASSIASTDTQYF. The CDR3 DNA is TGTGCCAGCAGCATCGCTAGCACAGATACGCAGTATTTT.

The chain uses TRBV27 and TRBJ2-7; the D is unclear. The CDR3 length is 16 residues. CDR1 and CDR2 from the germline V gene are MNHEY and SMNVEV (reference sequence). The V gene lost 4 bases and the J gene lost 3 bases, with 19 bases spanning the gap. For the CDR3, the DNA is TGTGCCAGCAGTTCCGTAGTGGGCGTCGGCTTCTACGAGCAGTACTTC. Translation gives CASSSVVGVGFYEQYF.

CDR3 residues: CASSIRETDGYEQYF. In nucleotides, the CDR3 is TGTGCCAGCTCAATACGGGAAACCGACGGCTACGAGCAGTACTTC. The V call is TRBV18, the J call TRBJ2-7; tentatively, D is TRBD2 (5 bases). V shed 5 bases and J shed 3 bases, with 17 bases lying between them. There are 15 residues in the CDR3. Germline values: CDR1 KGHSH, CDR2 LQKENI.

The CDR3 here is CASSVLAGPQETQYF. The CDR3 region has the DNA TGTGCCAGCAGCGTACTAGCGGGACCTCAAGAGACCCAGTACTTC. This chain uses TRBV7-7 with TRBJ2-5, with 10 positions matching TRBD2. The junction had 5 bases not matched to a gene; V was cut back by 5 bases and J by 2 bases. The germline gives CDR1 SSHAT, CDR2 FNYEAQ (reference sequence). The length of the CDR3 is 15 residues.

CDR3 protein: CASSQAGATTDTQYF. CDR3 nucleotide sequence: TGTGCCAGTAGTCAAGCGGGAGCGACCACAGATACGCAGTATTTT. The chain has TRBV19 and TRBJ2-3; 8 bases match TRBD2. CDR3 length equals 15 residues. V shed 5 bases and J 2 bases; nucleotides not matched to a gene: 6. Germline CDR1 LNHDA, CDR2 SQIVND (reference sequence).

The gene calls are TRBV19 and TRBJ2-7; perhaps D is TRBD1 or TRBD2 (5 bases each). V was trimmed by 3 bases and J by 2 bases, leaving 14 bases between them. The CDR3 has 15 residues. Germline-derived CDR1 and CDR2 are LNHDA and SQIVND (reference sequence). DNA of the CDR3: TGTGCCAGTAGTATCGGGACCGCCGTAACCTACGAGCAGTACTTC. Its protein product is CASSIGTAVTYEQYF.

The chain recombines TRBV7-2 with TRBJ2-5; weak D call: TRBD2 (7 bases). The CDR3 totals 14 residues. Per the germline V gene, CDR1 is SGHTA and CDR2 is FQGNSA. V lost 5 bases and J lost 1, with 11 bases in between. CDR3 protein: CASSGGGAQETQYF. The CDR3, as DNA: TGTGCCAGCAGCGGAGGGGGGGCCCAAGAGACCCAGTACTTC.

As to this clone: A much more abundant neighbour one base away suggests this may be a read error. This same CDR3 is encoded by further DNA sequences in the sample. The V call is TRBV5-6, the J call TRBJ2-5; no clear D. Trimming removed 0 bases from V and 5 bases from J, with 2 bases in between. Germline V gives CDR1 SGHDT, CDR2 YYEEEE. This CDR3 comprises 11 residues. CDR3 region: CASSLAETQYF. The DNA of the CDR3 is TGTGCCAGCAGCTTGGCGGAGACCCAGTACTTC.